This is a list of T cell receptor beta chains from one sample in a study of cytomegalovirus exposure and HLA in healthy donors. Produced via immunoSEQ multiplex PCR; TCRdb's table is partial and in-frame only. Of 130,000 to 150,000 clones detected, more than 60% appear once; the ten largest clones hold approximately 8.2%. Sequenced: PBMCs. These receptors were obtained from a woman in her fifties or sixties in good health and CMV-seropositive. Both conserved end residues are part of each CDR3. A D gene is named only where the DNA matches it firmly. For some rows the clone size is stated as once, few or many, or as a class when expanded; others skip it.

clone_size | j_call | v_call | d_call | cdr3_aa | cdr3_nt
. | TRBJ1-6 | TRBV27 | . | CASSLGDTNSPLHF | TGTGCCAGCAGTTTGGGCGACACTAATTCACCCCTCCACTTT
. | TRBJ2-3 | TRBV5-1 | . | CASSLDEHSTDTQYF | TGCGCCAGCAGCTTGGACGAACATAGCACAGATACGCAGTATTTT
. | TRBJ2-6 | TRBV5-4 | . | CASSPGSGANVLTF | TGTGCCAGCAGCCCCGGCTCTGGGGCCAACGTCCTGACTTTC
. | TRBJ1-1 | TRBV5-8 | TRBD1 | CASSRGQGRTEAFF | TGTGCCAGCAGCCGAGGACAGGGAAGAACTGAAGCTTTCTTT
. | TRBJ1-2 | TRBV4-2 | . | CASSQDVRDGGYTF | TGTGCCAGCAGCCAAGATGTGAGGGATGGTGGCTACACCTTC
once | TRBJ2-1 | TRBV12-5 | TRBD2 | CASGWRLADSSYNEQFF | TGTGCTAGTGGTTGGAGACTAGCGGACAGCTCCTACAATGAGCAGTTCTTC
. | TRBJ1-1 | TRBV7-3 | TRBD1 | CASSTGANTEAFF | TGTGCCAGCAGCACAGGGGCGAACACTGAAGCTTTCTTT
. | TRBJ2-6 | TRBV2 | . | CASSSERANVLTF | TGTGCCAGCAGCTCTGAGAGGGCCAACGTCCTGACTTTC
once | TRBJ2-6 | TRBV28 | TRBD1 | CASRDRVVSGANVLTF | TGTGCCAGTCGGGACAGAGTTGTCTCTGGGGCCAACGTCCTGACTTTC
few | TRBJ1-5 | TRBV6-1 | . | CASSQGWSQHF | TGTGCCAGCAGTCAGGGCTGGTCCCAGCATTTT
. | TRBJ1-2 | TRBV5-1 | TRBD1 | CASSTGTGLIYGYTF | TGCGCCAGCAGCACCGGGACAGGGCTCATCTATGGCTACACCTTC
. | TRBJ2-7 | TRBV18 | TRBD1 | CASSPRQGASYEQYF | TGTGCCAGCTCACCGCGCCAGGGGGCATCCTACGAGCAGTACTTC
. | TRBJ2-5 | TRBV29-1 | . | CSVERRGETQYF | TGCAGCGTTGAACGGAGAGGAGAGACCCAGTACTTC
. | TRBJ2-5 | TRBV6-6 | TRBD1 | CASRAGGITETQYF | TGTGCCAGCCGGGCAGGGGGAATAACAGAGACCCAGTACTTC
. | TRBJ1-1 | TRBV30 | TRBD1 | CAWRTGGLNTEAFF | TGTGCCTGGAGAACAGGGGGATTGAACACTGAAGCTTTCTTT
. | TRBJ2-2 | TRBV7-9 | . | CASRPPSDSNTGELFF | TGTGCCAGCAGGCCTCCCAGCGATTCGAACACCGGGGAGCTGTTTTTT
. | TRBJ2-3 | TRBV19 | TRBD1 | CASRGQLRTDTQYF | TGTGCCAGTAGGGGACAGTTGCGGACAGATACGCAGTATTTT
. | TRBJ2-5 | TRBV9 | TRBD2 | CASSAARLAGGSGETQYF | TGTGCCAGCAGCGCCGCGCGGCTAGCGGGGGGGAGTGGAGAGACCCAGTACTTC
. | TRBJ1-6 | TRBV6-1 | . | CASSILSDSPLHF | TGTGCCAGCAGCATACTTTCGGATTCACCCCTCCACTTT
. | TRBJ2-7 | TRBV7-6 | TRBD1 | CASSEGQGEGYEQYF | TGTGCCAGCAGCGAAGGACAGGGAGAAGGCTACGAGCAGTACTTC
once | TRBJ2-3 | TRBV19 | TRBD2 | CASTRASGYADTQYF | TGTGCCAGTACCCGGGCTAGCGGGTATGCAGATACGCAGTATTTT